The 3 T cell receptor beta chains listed next were all sequenced from one sample in a study of metastatic and nonmetastatic thyroid tumors. Ahead of thyroid surgery, no patient had received treatment of any kind. TCRdb reanalyzed the PCR reads with MiXCR. Found here are about 20,000 clones, 24% of them singletons; the top ten hold 5.5% to 6.5%. The sequenced sample was tumor tissue. These receptor sequences come from a female donor with papillary thyroid cancer or a benign thyroid nodule (not recorded which). Some clones in this sample may be carry-over from other donors' samples.

In this sample, this clone is medium-sized (0.01 to 0.1%). The genes are TRBV10-3 and TRBJ2-7, with 8 bases aligning to TRBD2. Germline V CDR1 and CDR2: ENHRY, SYGVKD. Trimming at V came to 4 bases and at J to 6 bases, leaving 8 bases not matched to a gene. The CDR3 is 14 residues long. The CDR3 nucleotides are TGTGCCATCAGTGTAGGACTAGCCGGGAGCGAGCAGTACTTC. The encoded protein is CAISVGLAGSEQYF.

This clone has ten or more counts. The V gene is TRBV7-9, the J gene TRBJ2-3; TRBD1 is a possible D gene (5 bases). This CDR3 is 15 amino acids long. Germline V lookup: CDR1 SEHNR, CDR2 FQNEAQ (reference sequence). Trimming took off 1 base at V and 2 bases at J, with 10 bases between the two ends. CDR3 nucleotides: TGTGCCAGCAGCTTAGTCGCGACAGACACAGATACGCAGTATTTT. It yields the protein CASSLVATDTDTQYF.

CDR3 coding DNA: TGCGCCAGCATCGAGAGAGCTGGCGGGGCCAGCACAGATACGCAGTATTTT. Amino acid sequence: CASIERAGGASTDTQYF. The rearrangement joins TRBV5-1 to TRBJ2-3; TRBD2 is a possible D gene (6 bases). This CDR3 region has 17 residues. CDR1 is SGHRS and CDR2 is YFSETQ in the germline V gene. Trimming took 6 bases from V and 0 from J, leaving 20 bases between them.